This is a list of T cell receptor beta chains from one sample in a study of OX40 agonist ivuxolimab in advanced cancers. TCRdb's table, derived via immunoSEQ multiplex PCR, lists solely in-frame clones and lacks some. The sample records 75,000 to 100,000 clones, approximately 87% being singletons. Material: CD4+ or CD8+ T cells sorted from blood, obtained in a trial of the OX40 agonist ivuxolimab. The receptors here all came from an adult with an advanced solid tumor such as melanoma, head and neck, liver or kidney cancer. Each CDR3 is given with its conserved first and last residue. The D gene is left open where the match is weak. The listing skips clone size in some rows; elsewhere it reads once, few, many or a size class.

size,V,D,J,CDR3,DNA
few,TRBV29-1,NA,TRBJ1-1,CSVVTSHGVGTEAFF,TGCAGCGTTGTTACTTCGCACGGGGTCGGAACTGAAGCTTTCTTT
NA,TRBV7-9,NA,TRBJ1-2,CASAASNYGYTF,TGTGCCAGCGCGGCCTCGAACTATGGCTACACCTTC
NA,TRBV7-9,TRBD2,TRBJ2-3,CASSPTGGLAGRTDTQYF,TGTGCCAGCAGCCCTACCGGGGGGCTAGCGGGCCGCACAGATACGCAGTATTTT
NA,TRBV6-5,TRBD2,TRBJ2-5,CASSPGTSVKEQYF,TGTGCCAGCAGTCCGGGGACTAGCGTAAAGGAGCAGTACTTC
NA,TRBV5-1,NA,TRBJ2-4,CASRLSLVAKNIQYF,TGCGCCAGCCGACTATCGTTAGTGGCCAAAAACATTCAGTACTTC
NA,TRBV27,NA,TRBJ1-6,CASSLSGISPLHF,TGTGCCAGCAGTTTATCCGGCATTTCACCCCTCCACTTT
NA,TRBV5-1,NA,TRBJ2-3,CASSLARSEDTQYF,TGCGCCAGCAGCTTGGCCCGGAGCGAGGATACGCAGTATTTT
NA,TRBV30,NA,TRBJ2-1,CAWSRTTSFNEQFF,TGTGCCTGGAGCCGAACTACTAGTTTCAATGAGCAGTTCTTC
NA,TRBV4-1,NA,TRBJ2-7,CASSQSDSGISSYEQYF,TGCGCCAGCAGCCAATCGGACTCCGGGATTAGCTCCTACGAGCAGTACTTC
NA,TRBV5-1,NA,TRBJ2-3,CASSLTLSTDTQYF,TGCGCCAGCAGCTTGACCTTAAGCACAGATACGCAGTATTTT
NA,TRBV5-1,TRBD1,TRBJ2-1,CASSIGQGYDEQFF,TGCGCCAGCAGCATAGGACAGGGGTACGATGAGCAGTTCTTC
once,TRBV5-4,TRBD1,TRBJ1-2,CASSFPDRAGGYTF,TGTGCCAGCAGCTTCCCCGACAGGGCGGGAGGCTACACCTTC
NA,TRBV10-3,NA,TRBJ1-1,CAINTGNTEAFF,TGTGCCATCAACACAGGAAACACTGAAGCTTTCTTT
NA,TRBV27,NA,TRBJ1-2,CASSLALGRGGNYGYTF,TGTGCCAGCAGTTTGGCCTTAGGGCGGGGAGGTAACTATGGCTACACCTTC
NA,TRBV7-3,TRBD2,TRBJ2-1,CASSLAGGASNEQFF,TGTGCCAGCAGCTTAGCCGGGGGGGCGTCCAATGAGCAGTTCTTC
few,TRBV19,NA,TRBJ1-2,CASRDIFYGYTF,TGTGCCAGTAGGGACATCTTCTATGGCTACACCTTC
NA,TRBV19,NA,TRBJ1-5,CASKSGGRDQPQHF,TGTGCCAGTAAATCGGGGGGCAGAGATCAGCCCCAGCATTTT
NA,TRBV9,TRBD1,TRBJ2-1,CASSVRVWDRGAGDEQFF,TGTGCCAGCAGCGTCCGAGTGTGGGACAGGGGTGCAGGAGATGAGCAGTTCTTC
NA,TRBV19,TRBD1,TRBJ1-2,CASSRDRDHGYTF,TGTGCCAGTAGTAGAGACAGGGATCACGGCTACACCTTC
NA,TRBV2,TRBD2,TRBJ2-3,CASSGLAGVGSDTQYF,TGTGCCAGCTCGGGACTAGCGGGAGTAGGCTCAGATACGCAGTATTTT
NA,TRBV30,NA,TRBJ2-2,CAWSVDSNTGELFF,TGTGCCTGGAGTGTAGATTCGAACACCGGGGAGCTGTTTTTT
NA,TRBV5-4,TRBD2,TRBJ2-1,CASSLFTSGTYNEQFF,TGTGCCAGCAGCCTTTTCACTAGCGGGACCTACAATGAGCAGTTCTTC
few,TRBV19,NA,TRBJ2-5,CASKGYRETQYF,TGTGCCAGTAAAGGCTATCGGGAGACCCAGTACTTC
once,TRBV11-2,TRBD2,TRBJ2-7,CASSPSGGVTYEQYF,TGTGCCAGCAGCCCTAGCGGGGGGGTGACCTACGAGCAGTACTTC
NA,TRBV5-1,NA,TRBJ1-6,CASSLRASYNSPLHF,TGCGCCAGCAGCTTAAGGGCCTCCTATAATTCACCCCTCCACTTT
NA,TRBV9,NA,TRBJ1-4,CASSRQVNEKLFF,TGTGCCAGCAGCAGACAGGTTAATGAAAAACTGTTTTTT
NA,TRBV5-1,NA,TRBJ2-5,CASSLASGTQYF,TGCGCCAGCAGCTTGGCCTCAGGAACCCAGTACTTC
few,TRBV19,NA,TRBJ1-5,CASSTVQRNQPQHF,TGTGCCAGTAGTACGGTCCAACGCAATCAGCCCCAGCATTTT
once,TRBV7-9,NA,TRBJ2-1,CASSWDPRVDEQFF,TGTGCCAGCAGCTGGGACCCTCGGGTCGATGAGCAGTTCTTC
NA,TRBV7-9,NA,TRBJ1-1,CASSFLQVNTEAFF,TGTGCCAGCAGCTTTCTACAGGTGAACACTGAAGCTTTCTTT
NA,TRBV5-4,NA,TRBJ1-6,CASSLGEGSSYNSPLHF,TGTGCCAGCAGCTTGGGAGAGGGAAGCTCCTATAATTCACCCCTCCACTTT
NA,TRBV19,NA,TRBJ1-2,CASSRDGHYGYTF,TGTGCCAGTAGCCGGGACGGACATTATGGCTACACCTTC
NA,TRBV5-5,NA,TRBJ1-2,CASSSPGFEVYGYTF,TGTGCCAGCAGCAGCCCAGGTTTCGAGGTCTATGGCTACACCTTC
NA,TRBV9,NA,TRBJ2-3,CASSVLSGTDTQYF,TGTGCCAGCAGCGTTTTATCTGGCACAGATACGCAGTATTTT
NA,TRBV27,NA,TRBJ2-1,CASSSRTDNEQFF,TGTGCCAGCAGTTCCCGGACAGACAATGAGCAGTTCTTC
NA,TRBV7-2,NA,TRBJ2-4,CASSRRGENIQYF,TGTGCCAGCAGCCGCCGTGGGGAAAACATTCAGTACTTC
NA,TRBV19,NA,TRBJ2-2,CASFGGTGELFF,TGTGCCAGTTTTGGAGGGACCGGGGAGCTGTTTTTT
once,TRBV7-3,NA,TRBJ2-1,CASSPMARDEQFF,TGTGCCAGCAGCCCCATGGCCAGGGACGAGCAGTTCTTC
NA,TRBV7-9,NA,TRBJ1-1,CASSLREGTEAFF,TGTGCCAGCAGCTTAAGGGAGGGCACTGAAGCTTTCTTT
NA,TRBV6-1,TRBD1,TRBJ1-5,CASSEPRDRDNQHF,TGTGCCAGCAGTGAACCCCGGGACAGGGATAACCAGCATTTT
NA,TRBV5-5,NA,TRBJ1-5,CASSPEGVGNQPQHF,TGTGCCAGCAGCCCGGAGGGGGTCGGCAATCAGCCCCAGCATTTT
medium-sized,TRBV6-4,NA,TRBJ1-2,CASSRETSYGYTF,TGTGCCAGCAGCAGGGAGACGAGTTATGGCTACACCTTC
NA,TRBV6-5,NA,TRBJ1-1,CASRPYGGNTEAFF,TGTGCCAGCAGACCTTACGGAGGGAACACTGAAGCTTTCTTT
NA,TRBV5-1,NA,TRBJ1-1,CASSLVPAGGEAFF,TGCGCCAGCAGCTTGGTTCCGGCGGGGGGTGAAGCTTTCTTT
NA,TRBV5-8,TRBD1,TRBJ1-1,CASSLNRGLGTEAFF,TGTGCCAGCAGCTTGAACAGGGGTTTAGGGACTGAAGCTTTCTTT
NA,TRBV7-2,NA,TRBJ1-5,CASSLATGGSNQPQHF,TGTGCCAGCAGCTTAGCGACGGGCGGAAGCAATCAGCCCCAGCATTTT
NA,TRBV7-2,NA,TRBJ2-2,CASSLEGPRWGGELFF,TGTGCCAGCAGCTTAGAGGGACCTCGTTGGGGCGGGGAGCTGTTTTTT
once,TRBV7-7,NA,TRBJ2-2,CASSSDPNTGELFF,TGTGCTAGCAGCTCGGACCCGAACACCGGGGAGCTGTTTTTT
NA,TRBV9,TRBD1,TRBJ2-1,CASSVGDRGHGEQFF,TGTGCCAGCAGCGTAGGGGACAGGGGACACGGTGAGCAGTTCTTC
NA,TRBV2,NA,TRBJ2-6,CASRAISGANVLTF,TGTGCCAGCAGGGCTATTTCTGGGGCCAACGTCCTGACTTTC
NA,TRBV2,NA,TRBJ2-7,CASSALAGSYEQYF,TGTGCCAGCAGTGCCTTGGCAGGGAGTTACGAGCAGTACTTC
NA,TRBV25-1,NA,TRBJ1-5,CASSDAGLSNQPQHF,TGTGCCAGCAGTGACGCGGGACTTAGCAATCAGCCCCAGCATTTT
NA,TRBV19,NA,TRBJ2-5,CASSFNRQETQYF,TGTGCCAGTAGTTTTAACAGGCAAGAGACCCAGTACTTC
NA,TRBV2,NA,TRBJ1-5,CASILDPTGNQPQHF,TGTGCCAGCATATTAGACCCAACTGGCAATCAGCCCCAGCATTTT
NA,TRBV7-2,NA,TRBJ1-2,CASSLRQVVPYGYTF,TGTGCCAGCAGCTTAAGACAGGTAGTGCCCTATGGCTACACCTTC
NA,TRBV11-3,NA,TRBJ1-1,CASSLGLAGNTEAFF,TGTGCCAGCAGCTTAGGGCTTGCAGGGAACACTGAAGCTTTCTTT
NA,TRBV27,NA,TRBJ2-5,CASSLAGSGETQYF,TGTGCCAGCAGTTTAGCGGGATCCGGAGAGACCCAGTACTTC
NA,TRBV27,TRBD1,TRBJ2-1,CASSNGQGTGEQFF,TGTGCCAGCAGTAATGGACAGGGGACCGGTGAGCAGTTCTTC
once,TRBV30,NA,TRBJ1-2,CAWRDPGPYGYTF,TGTGCCTGGAGGGACCCAGGTCCCTATGGCTACACCTTC